The 26 T cell receptor beta chains below all came from one sample that was sequenced in a study of T cell responses to AZD1222 COVID-19 vaccine. Method: immunoSEQ multiplex PCR; TCRdb's copy keeps in-frame clones and lacks some. Altogether about 64,000 clones are present, around nine tenths being singletons, with the ten largest covering roughly 6.7%. This specimen consisted of peripheral blood, obtained 28 days after the second dose of the MenACWY control vaccine. Source of these receptors: an adult who received the MenACWY meningococcal vaccine as a control.

This rearrangement joins TRBV20-1 to TRBJ2-3; D is unclear. Germline CDR1 is DFQATT and CDR2 is SNEGSKA (reference sequence). The CDR3 has 11 residues. Trimming took 8 bases from V and 4 from J, leaving 10 bases between them. CDR3 residues: CSPKRSDTQYF. The CDR3 region has the DNA TGCAGTCCAAAAAGGTCAGATACGCAGTATTTT.

This chain links TRBV28 with TRBJ2-7; D uncertain. The V and J ends lost 2 bases and 6 bases respectively, with 26 bases between them. This CDR3 is built from 18 residues. Germline V gene data show CDR1 as MDHEN and CDR2 as SYDVKM. CDR3 DNA sequence: TGTGCCAGCAGTTTAAATTTAGGGCGGCTGATAGTGGGTTTCGAGCAGTACTTC. It yields the protein CASSLNLGRLIVGFEQYF. The full variable domain, in which reference TRBV28 and TRBJ2-7 provide the parts outside the CDR3, is DVKVTQSSRYLVKRTGEKVFLECVQDMDHENMFWYRQDPGLGLRLIYFSYDVKMKEKGDIPEGYSVSREKKERFSLILESASTNQTSMYLCASSLNLGRLIVGFEQYFGPGTRLTVT.

The rearrangement joins TRBV7-2 to TRBJ2-7; 7 bases match TRBD2. The germline CDR1 and CDR2 sequences are SGHTA and FQGNSA. The length of the CDR3 is 15 residues. V dropped 0 bases and J dropped 3; count of bases not matched to a gene: 5. DNA for the CDR3: TGTGCCAGCAGCTTAGCGGGAGGGCCGGGCTACGAGCAGTACTTC. It is translated as CASSLAGGPGYEQYF.

This chain uses TRBV2 with TRBJ1-6; D uncertain. The CDR3 length is 17 residues. The germline V gene has CDR1 SNHLY and CDR2 FYNNEI. The ends were cut back, 4 bases at V and 0 bases at J, with 13 bases in the middle. The CDR3 here is CASSVRKVNSYNSPLHF. The CDR3 DNA reads as TGTGCCAGCAGTGTCAGGAAAGTGAACTCCTATAATTCACCCCTCCACTTT.

Judged by abundance, this clone is medium-sized. V is TRBV7-8 and J is TRBJ2-1; weak D call: TRBD2 (5 bases). From germline, CDR1 is SGHVS and CDR2 FQNEAQ. The CDR3 length is 13 residues. Trimming stripped 0 bases from V and 12 bases from J, with 12 bases between. The CDR3 DNA follows: TGTGCCAGCAGCTTAGCGGACCTAGCTCGGCAGTTCTTC. Translating gives CASSLADLARQFF.

This chain connects TRBV27 to TRBJ1-4; D uncertain. Trimming shortened V by 5 bases and J by 8 bases, and 12 bases separated the two germline ends. CDR3 length equals 13 residues. Germline CDR1 is MNHEY and CDR2 is SMNVEV (reference sequence). CDR3 DNA: TGTGCCAGCAGTGCGGATAGCCAGGAAAAACTGTTTTTT. It specifies CASSADSQEKLFF.

V is TRBV9 and J is TRBJ2-7; the D is unclear. The V end was cut by 0 bases, the J end by 4 bases, with 14 bases between. The CDR3 spans 15 residues. Per germline, CDR1 SGDLS and CDR2 YYNGEE. CDR3 amino acids: CASSVAQAPVYEQYF. CDR3 bases: TGTGCCAGCAGCGTAGCTCAAGCCCCTGTATACGAGCAGTACTTC. Looking up the rest from reference TRBV9 and TRBJ2-7 gives the full variable domain: DSGVTQTPKHLITATGQRVTLRCSPRSGDLSVYWYQQSLDQGLQFLIQYYNGEERAKGNILERFSAQQFPDLHSELNLSSLELGDSALYFCASSVAQAPVYEQYFGPGTRLTVT.

The chain carries TRBV30 and TRBJ2-1; 7 bases are shared with TRBD2. Germline V gene lookup returns CDR1 GTSNPN and CDR2 SVGIG (reference sequence). This CDR3 is built from 13 residues. V shed 8 bases and J 7 bases; nucleotides not matched to a gene: 11. For the CDR3, the DNA is TGTGCCAAGGATAGCGGGCGCGCGAATGAGCAGTTCTTC. This gives the protein CAKDSGRANEQFF.

This clone has only one observation. V and J are TRBV11-3 and TRBJ1-6; the match to TRBD1 covers 7 bases. This CDR3 region has 13 residues. With 4 bases clipped from V and 7 bases from J, the junction kept 1 base outside the gene matches. CDR1 and CDR2 (germline): SGHNT, YENEEA. The CDR3 reads CASSWDRNSPLHF. In DNA, the CDR3 is TGTGCCAGCAGCTGGGACAGAAATTCACCCCTCCACTTT.

The gene calls are TRBV7-2 and TRBJ1-2; unclear D gene. The CDR3 consists of 11 residues. CDR1 and CDR2 (germline): SGHTA, FQGNSA. Between the trimmed V and J ends, which lost 5 bases and 10 bases, there was a span of 11 bases. The CDR3 DNA follows: TGTGCCAGCAGCGGCTGGGCGGCCTACACCTTC. It codes for CASSGWAAYTF.

V is TRBV28 and J is TRBJ1-2, with D hard to call. This CDR3 has 12 residues. Per germline, CDR1 MDHEN and CDR2 SYDVKM. The germline V and J ends were trimmed by 5 bases and 4 bases, with 8 bases remaining between them. Here the CDR3 reads CASSPRIYGYTF. The CDR3 DNA sequence: TGTGCCAGCAGTCCCCGTATCTATGGCTACACCTTC.

The V call is TRBV29-1, the J call TRBJ1-1, with 7 bases identical to TRBD1. Unmatched junction bases numbered 12, after V lost 5 bases and J lost 6 bases. Germline V gives CDR1 SQVTM, CDR2 ANQGSEA. The CDR3 sequence is 14 residues long. CDR3 sequence: CSVTPKRGQAEAFF. The CDR3 nucleotides read TGCAGCGTTACCCCGAAGCGCGGACAGGCTGAAGCTTTCTTT.

This clone appeared a single time. The chain combines TRBV9 with TRBJ1-1, with 10 bases identical to TRBD1. Germline V gives CDR1 SGDLS, CDR2 YYNGEE. J gave up 7 bases and V 4 bases, and 7 bases lay outside the gene matches. This CDR3 is built from 14 residues. CDR3 region: CASSTRQGADEAFF. CDR3 DNA sequence: TGTGCCAGCAGCACTCGACAGGGGGCGGATGAAGCTTTCTTT.

The gene calls are TRBV29-1 and TRBJ2-2; perhaps D is TRBD1 or TRBD2 (5 bases each). The CDR3 sequence is 14 residues long. Germline assignment: CDR1 SQVTM and CDR2 ANQGSEA. The ends were cut back, 6 bases at V and 0 bases at J, with 11 bases in the middle. The CDR3 bases are TGCAGCGTCGGGGCGGGCTCGAACACCGGGGAGCTGTTTTTT. Protein product: CSVGAGSNTGELFF.

V usage is TRBV6-1 and J usage is TRBJ2-7; D is undetermined. CDR1 and CDR2 from the germline V gene are MNHNS and SASEGT. The V and J ends lost 3 bases and 2 bases respectively, with 14 bases between them. CDR3 size: 15 residues. The CDR3 coding sequence is TGTGCCAGCAGTGATAGCTCCCCAACTCCCTACGAGCAGTACTTC. It encodes CASSDSSPTPYEQYF.

CDR3 in DNA: TGTGCCAGCAGCTTAATGGCGGGAGGGGATGAGCAGTTCTTC. As protein: CASSLMAGGDEQFF. The chain carries TRBV7-3 and TRBJ2-1, with 9 bases lining up with TRBD2. The CDR3 length is 14 residues. Unmatched junction bases numbered 3, after V lost 1 base and J lost 8 bases. Germline V gene sequence: CDR1 SGHTA, CDR2 FQGTGA.

The chain joins TRBV6-5 to TRBJ2-7, with 8 bases that match TRBD2. Trimming removed 11 bases from V and 0 bases from J; junction bases left unmatched: 6. The CDR3 totals 13 residues. Germline loops: CDR1 MNHEY, CDR2 SVGAGI. CDR3 protein: CAVSAGGSYEQYF. Here the CDR3 DNA reads TGTGCCGTTTCGGCGGGGGGCTCCTACGAGCAGTACTTC.

This chain uses TRBV11-3 with TRBJ2-2; D gene unclear. V was pared by 5 bases and J by 3 bases, with 7 bases between. Germline CDR1 reads SGHNT; CDR2 reads YENEEA. The CDR3 length is 13 residues. The CDR3 sequence is CASSPHDTGELFF. The CDR3 DNA is TGTGCCAGCAGCCCCCATGACACCGGGGAGCTGTTTTTT.

V and J are TRBV14 and TRBJ2-1; 7 positions agree with TRBD1. From germline, CDR1 is SGHDN and CDR2 FVKESK. Trimming cost V 6 bases and J 9 bases; bases outside gene matches: 17. The CDR3 is 16 amino acids. CDR3 region: CASSSRGHEFSPEQFF. The CDR3 DNA is TGTGCCAGCAGTAGTAGGGGGCATGAATTTTCTCCTGAGCAGTTCTTC.

V usage is TRBV4-1 and J usage is TRBJ1-5; tentative D call: TRBD1 (5 bases). This CDR3 comprises 15 residues. CDR1 and CDR2 from the germline V gene are MGHRA and YSYEKL. Trimming removed 5 bases at V and 5 bases at J, with 16 bases between. As DNA, the CDR3 is TGCGCCAGCAGCGACATGCCGGGGGGGGATCAGCCCCAGCATTTT. It yields the protein CASSDMPGGDQPQHF.

The chain is built from TRBV5-1 and TRBJ2-3; TRBD1 matches at 9 bases. V trimming: 0 bases; J trimming: 4 bases; junction bases outside the gene matches: 3. The CDR3 is 15 amino acids. From germline, CDR1 is SGHRS and CDR2 YFSETQ. The CDR3 is CASSLDGQGPDTQYF. The CDR3 region has the DNA TGCGCCAGCAGCTTGGATGGACAGGGGCCAGATACGCAGTATTTT. The full variable domain, completed using reference TRBV5-1 and TRBJ2-3, is KAGVTQTPRYLIKTRGQQVTLSCSPISGHRSVSWYQQTPGQGLQFLFEYFSETQRNKGNFPGRFSGRQFSNSRSEMNVSTLELGDSALYLCASSLDGQGPDTQYFGPGTRLTVL.

V usage is TRBV19 and J usage is TRBJ1-1; 9 nucleotides align to TRBD1. The CDR3 spans 13 residues. From germline, CDR1 is LNHDA and CDR2 SQIVND (reference sequence). V was clipped by 7 bases and J by 6 bases; unmatched bases: 6. CDR3 in amino acids: CASMGQGRAEAFF. The CDR3 nucleotides are TGTGCCAGTATGGGACAGGGTCGGGCTGAAGCTTTCTTT.

V usage is TRBV6-7 and J usage is TRBJ1-2; no reliable D call. TRBV6-7 is reported as an ORF; its role is uncertain. The V end was cut by 8 bases, the J end by 8 bases, with 18 bases between. The CDR3 length is 13 residues. The CDR3 region is CASGREGSRGYTF. The CDR3 DNA reads as TGTGCCAGCGGCCGTGAGGGTTCTCGCGGCTACACCTTC.

The chain links TRBV19 to TRBJ2-4; D ambiguous. CDR1 is LNHDA, CDR2 SQIVND, per germline (reference sequence). The CDR3 is 13 residues long. Trimming cost V 5 bases and J 6 bases, with 11 bases left between them. CDR3 residues: CASSPARGNIQYF. The CDR3, as DNA: TGTGCCAGTAGTCCCGCCCGCGGAAACATTCAGTACTTC.

The chain uses TRBV7-6 and TRBJ2-7, with TRBD2 matching 9 bases. Germline V gives CDR1 SGHVS, CDR2 FNYEAQ. V lost 3 bases, J lost 3 bases, and 9 bases stayed unmatched. The CDR3 loop spans 16 amino acids. The CDR3 region has the DNA TGTGCCAGCAGCTTGGGAGCTAGCGGGATAAACTACGAGCAGTACTTC. Protein: CASSLGASGINYEQYF.

The V call is TRBV7-2, the J call TRBJ1-2, with TRBD1 as a possible D gene (5 bases). Germline V CDR1 and CDR2: SGHTA, FQGNSA. This CDR3 spans 14 amino acids. Trimming shortened V by 5 bases and J by 4 bases, and 14 bases separated the two germline ends. Here the CDR3 reads CASSARGGSYGYTF. DNA for the CDR3: TGTGCCAGCAGCGCACGGGGGGGTAGCTATGGCTACACCTTC.